The sample holds a few counts of the clone carrying this T cell receptor beta chain. A second PCR, run for roughly 7 to 12 cycles, used a sample-barcoded 5' primer plus a J-beta primer mix. Every cDNA was tagged by a template-switch adaptor with 12 random nucleotides. TCRdb reprocessed the 5' RACE reads via MiXCR and lists one record per CDR3 protein. This sample has fewer than 700,000 distinct CDR3 sequences, with roughly two fifths found just once. Per the germline V gene, CDR1 is SGHNT and CDR2 is YYREEE (reference sequence). CDR3 length equals 14 residues. This sample was included in a study of blood T cells in healthy people across ages.

The sequencing sample was made of blood. This receptor was identified in an elderly man in good health. The rearrangement links TRBV5-4 to TRBJ2-5; weak D call: TRBD2 (6 bases). TRBJ2-7 matches the DNA end more closely, so the J call is doubtful. This chain's CDR3 is CASSTGPAGSEQYF. CDR3 DNA sequence: TGTGCCAGCAGCACGGGACCCGCGGGGTCCGAGCAGTACTTC.